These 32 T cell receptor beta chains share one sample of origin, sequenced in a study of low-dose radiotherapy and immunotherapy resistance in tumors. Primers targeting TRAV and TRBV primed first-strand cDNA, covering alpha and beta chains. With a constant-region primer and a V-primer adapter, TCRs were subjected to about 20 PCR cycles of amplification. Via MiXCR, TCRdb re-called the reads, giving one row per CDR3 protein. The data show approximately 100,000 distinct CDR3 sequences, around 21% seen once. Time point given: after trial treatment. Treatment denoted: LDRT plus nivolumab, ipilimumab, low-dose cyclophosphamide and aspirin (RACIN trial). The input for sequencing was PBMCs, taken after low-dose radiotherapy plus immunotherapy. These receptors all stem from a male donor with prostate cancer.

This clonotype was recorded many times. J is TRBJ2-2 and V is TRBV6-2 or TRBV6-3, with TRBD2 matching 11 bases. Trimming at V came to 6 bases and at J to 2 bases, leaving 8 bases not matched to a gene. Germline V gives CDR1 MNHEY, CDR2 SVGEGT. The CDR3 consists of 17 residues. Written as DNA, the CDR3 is TGTGCCAGCAGGCCACTAGCGGGGGTAACTAACACCGGGGAGCTGTTTTTT. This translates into CASRPLAGVTNTGELFF.

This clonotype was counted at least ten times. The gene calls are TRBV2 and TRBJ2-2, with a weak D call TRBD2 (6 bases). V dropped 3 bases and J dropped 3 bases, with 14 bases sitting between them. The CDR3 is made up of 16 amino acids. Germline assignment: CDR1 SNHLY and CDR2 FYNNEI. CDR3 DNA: TGTGCCAGCAGTGAGCGGGGAAGTTGGTACACCGGGGAGCTGTTTTTT. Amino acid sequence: CASSERGSWYTGELFF. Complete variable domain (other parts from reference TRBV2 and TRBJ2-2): EPEVTQTPSHQVTQMGQEVILRCVPISNHLYFYWYRQILGQKVEFLVSFYNNEISEKSEIFDDQFSVERPDGSNFTLKIRSTKLEDSAMYFCASSERGSWYTGELFFGEGSRLTVL.

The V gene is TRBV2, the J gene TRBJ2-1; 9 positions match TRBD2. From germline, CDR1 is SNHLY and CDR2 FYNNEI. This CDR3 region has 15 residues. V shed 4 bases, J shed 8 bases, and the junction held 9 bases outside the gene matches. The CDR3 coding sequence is TGTGCCAGCAGTGCTCTGGCGGGGGGGCTCGATGAGCAGTTCTTC. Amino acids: CASSALAGGLDEQFF.

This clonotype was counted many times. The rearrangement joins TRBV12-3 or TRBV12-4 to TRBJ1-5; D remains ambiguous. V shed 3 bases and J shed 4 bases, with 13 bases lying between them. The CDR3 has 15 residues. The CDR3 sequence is CASSFFGEANQPQHF. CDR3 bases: TGTGCCAGCAGTTTCTTCGGGGAGGCGAATCAGCCCCAGCATTTT.

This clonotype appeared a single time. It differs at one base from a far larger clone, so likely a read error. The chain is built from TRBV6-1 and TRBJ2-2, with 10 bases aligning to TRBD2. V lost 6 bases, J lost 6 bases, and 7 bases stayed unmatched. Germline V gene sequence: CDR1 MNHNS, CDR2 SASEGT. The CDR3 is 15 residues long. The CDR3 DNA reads TGTGCCAGCAGGGAGGGACTAGCGTCGGCCGGGGAGCTGTTTTTT. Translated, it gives CASREGLASAGELFF.

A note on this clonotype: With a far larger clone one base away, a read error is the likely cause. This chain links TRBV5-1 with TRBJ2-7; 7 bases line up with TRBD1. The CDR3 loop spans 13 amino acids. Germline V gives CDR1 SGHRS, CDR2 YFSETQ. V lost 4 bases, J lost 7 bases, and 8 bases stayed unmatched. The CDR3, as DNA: TGCGCCAGCAGCCCCCGGGACAGCAATGAGCAGTACTTC. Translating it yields CASSPRDSNEQYF.

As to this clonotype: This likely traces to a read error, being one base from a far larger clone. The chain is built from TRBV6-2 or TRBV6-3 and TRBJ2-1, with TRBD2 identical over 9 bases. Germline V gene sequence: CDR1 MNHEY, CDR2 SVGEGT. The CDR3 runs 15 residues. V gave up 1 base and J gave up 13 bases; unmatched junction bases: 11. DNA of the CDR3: TGTGCCAGCAGTTACTTAGCGGGGGAGGAAGAGACCCAGTTCTTC. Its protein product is CASSYLAGEEETQFF.

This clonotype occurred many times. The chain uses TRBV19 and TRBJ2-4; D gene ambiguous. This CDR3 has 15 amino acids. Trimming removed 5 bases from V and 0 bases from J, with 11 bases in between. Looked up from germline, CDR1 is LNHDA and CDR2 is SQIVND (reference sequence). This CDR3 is CASSFRTVAKNIQYF. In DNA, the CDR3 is TGTGCCAGTAGTTTCCGGACGGTAGCCAAAAACATTCAGTACTTC.

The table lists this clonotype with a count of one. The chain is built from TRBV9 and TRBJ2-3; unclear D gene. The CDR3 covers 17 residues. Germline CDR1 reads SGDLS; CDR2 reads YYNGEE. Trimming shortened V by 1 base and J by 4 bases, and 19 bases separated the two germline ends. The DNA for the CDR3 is TGTGCCAGCAGCGTATCGGGCGAAGGGTTTATCGCAGATACGCAGTATTTT. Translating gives CASSVSGEGFIADTQYF.

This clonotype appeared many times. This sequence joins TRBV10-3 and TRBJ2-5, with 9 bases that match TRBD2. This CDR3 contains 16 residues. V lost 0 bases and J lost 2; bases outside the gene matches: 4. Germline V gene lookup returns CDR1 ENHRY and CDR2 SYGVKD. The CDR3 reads CAISESSGGLQETQYF. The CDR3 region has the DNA TGTGCCATCAGTGAGTCTAGCGGGGGCCTACAAGAGACCCAGTACTTC.

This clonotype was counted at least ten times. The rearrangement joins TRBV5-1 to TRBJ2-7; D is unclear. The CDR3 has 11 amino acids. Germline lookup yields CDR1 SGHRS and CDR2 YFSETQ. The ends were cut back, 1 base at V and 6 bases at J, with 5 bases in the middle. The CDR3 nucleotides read TGCGCCAGCAGCTTGAATATCGAGCAGTACTTC. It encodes CASSLNIEQYF.

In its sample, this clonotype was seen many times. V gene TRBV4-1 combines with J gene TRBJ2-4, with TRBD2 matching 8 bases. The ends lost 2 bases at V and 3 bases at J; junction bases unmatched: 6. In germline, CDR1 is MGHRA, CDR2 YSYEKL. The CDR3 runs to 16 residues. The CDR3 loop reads CASSQPTSVNKNIQYF. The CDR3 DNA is TGCGCCAGCAGCCAACCGACTAGCGTAAACAAAAACATTCAGTACTTC.

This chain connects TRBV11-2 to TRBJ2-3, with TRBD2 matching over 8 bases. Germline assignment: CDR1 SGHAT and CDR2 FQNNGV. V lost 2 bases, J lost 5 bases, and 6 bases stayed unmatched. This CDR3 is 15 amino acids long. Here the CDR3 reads CASSLSPLAGDTQYF. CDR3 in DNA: TGTGCCAGCAGCTTAAGTCCGCTAGCGGGAGATACGCAGTATTTT.

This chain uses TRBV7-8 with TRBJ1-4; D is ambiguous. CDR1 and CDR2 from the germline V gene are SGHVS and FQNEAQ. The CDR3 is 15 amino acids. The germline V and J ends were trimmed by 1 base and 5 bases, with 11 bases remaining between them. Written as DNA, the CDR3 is TGTGCCAGCAGCTTAGGTCGGCTAAGCAATGAAAAACTGTTTTTT. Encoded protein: CASSLGRLSNEKLFF.

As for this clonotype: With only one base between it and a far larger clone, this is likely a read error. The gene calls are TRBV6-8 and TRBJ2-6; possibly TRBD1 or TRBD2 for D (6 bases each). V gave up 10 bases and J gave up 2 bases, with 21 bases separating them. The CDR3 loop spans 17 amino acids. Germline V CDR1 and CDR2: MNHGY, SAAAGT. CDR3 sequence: CANTRRDTFAGANVLTF. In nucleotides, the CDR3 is TGTGCCAACACCCGGAGGGACACCTTCGCTGGGGCCAACGTCCTGACTTTC.

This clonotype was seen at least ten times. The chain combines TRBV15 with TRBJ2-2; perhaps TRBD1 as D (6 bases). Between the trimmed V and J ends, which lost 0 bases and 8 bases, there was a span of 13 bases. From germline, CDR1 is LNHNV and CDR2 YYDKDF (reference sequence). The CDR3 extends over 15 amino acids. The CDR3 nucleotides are TGTGCCACCAGCAGAGACTCCTCAGGGGCGGGGGAGCTGTTTTTT. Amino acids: CATSRDSSGAGELFF.

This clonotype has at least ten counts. For the CDR3, the DNA is TGTGCCTGGAGTGTAACAGGCTATGGCTACACCTTC. This codes for CAWSVTGYGYTF. The chain has TRBV30 and TRBJ1-2, with D possibly matching TRBD1 (5 bases). This CDR3 comprises 12 residues. Germline loops: CDR1 GTSNPN, CDR2 SVGIG (reference sequence). The ends were cut back, 0 bases at V and 4 bases at J, with 6 bases in the middle. The full variable domain, completed using reference TRBV30 and TRBJ1-2, is SQTIHQWPATLVQPVGSPLSLECTVEGTSNPNLYWYRQAAGRGLQLLFYSVGIGQISSEVPQNLSASRPQDRQFILSSKKLLLSDSGFYLCAWSVTGYGYTFGSGTRLTVV.

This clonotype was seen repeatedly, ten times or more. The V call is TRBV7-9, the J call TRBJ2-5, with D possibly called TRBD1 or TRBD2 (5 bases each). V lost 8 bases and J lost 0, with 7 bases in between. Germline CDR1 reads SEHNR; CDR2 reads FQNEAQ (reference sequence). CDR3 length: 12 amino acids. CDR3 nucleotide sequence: TGTGCCAGCGGGGGAGACCAAGAGACCCAGTACTTC. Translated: CASGGDQETQYF.

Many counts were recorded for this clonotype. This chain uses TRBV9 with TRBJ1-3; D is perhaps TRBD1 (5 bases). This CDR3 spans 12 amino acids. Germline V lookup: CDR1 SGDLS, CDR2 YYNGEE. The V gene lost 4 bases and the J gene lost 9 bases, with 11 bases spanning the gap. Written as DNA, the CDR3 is TGTGCCAGCAGCACAGACGGGGGCACCATATATTTT. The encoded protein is CASSTDGGTIYF.

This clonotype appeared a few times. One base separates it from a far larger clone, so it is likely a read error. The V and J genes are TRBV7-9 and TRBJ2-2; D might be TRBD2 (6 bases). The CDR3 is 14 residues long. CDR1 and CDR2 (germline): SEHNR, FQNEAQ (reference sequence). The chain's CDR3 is CASSLTANTGGLFF. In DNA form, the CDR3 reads TGTGCCAGCAGCTTGACGGCGAACACCGGGGGGCTGTTTTTT.

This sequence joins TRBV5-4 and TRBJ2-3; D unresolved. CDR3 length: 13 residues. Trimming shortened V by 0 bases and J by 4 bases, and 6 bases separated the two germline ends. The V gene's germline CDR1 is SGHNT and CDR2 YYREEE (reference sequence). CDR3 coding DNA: TGTGCCAGCAGCTTGGTTCCAGCAGATACGCAGTATTTT. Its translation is CASSLVPADTQYF. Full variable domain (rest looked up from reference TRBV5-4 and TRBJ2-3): ETGVTQSPTHLIKTRGQQVTLRCSSQSGHNTVSWYQQALGQGPQFIFQYYREEENGRGNFPPRFSGLQFPNYSSELNVNALELDDSALYLCASSLVPADTQYFGPGTRLTVL.

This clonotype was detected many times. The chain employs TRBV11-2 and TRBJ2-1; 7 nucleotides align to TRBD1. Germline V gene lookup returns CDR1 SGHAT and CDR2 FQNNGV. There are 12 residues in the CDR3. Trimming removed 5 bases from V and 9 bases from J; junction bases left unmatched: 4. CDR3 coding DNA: TGTGCCAGCAGCCAGACAGGGACTGAGCAGTTCTTC. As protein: CASSQTGTEQFF. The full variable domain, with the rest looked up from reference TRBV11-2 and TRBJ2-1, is EAGVAQSPRYKIIEKRQSVAFWCNPISGHATLYWYQQILGQGPKLLIQFQNNGVVDDSQLPKDRFSAERLKGVDSTLKIQPAKLEDSAVYLCASSQTGTEQFFGPGTRLTVL.

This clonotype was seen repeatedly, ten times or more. This CDR3 reads CASSLGPGEQETQYF. The DNA of the CDR3 is TGTGCCAGCAGCTTAGGCCCGGGGGAACAAGAGACCCAGTACTTC. The chain employs TRBV13 and TRBJ2-5, with TRBD2 as a possible D gene (6 bases). The CDR3 consists of 15 residues. Germline V CDR1 and CDR2: PRHDT, FYEKMQ (reference sequence). With 0 bases removed from V and 2 bases from J, the gap between germline ends came to 10 bases.

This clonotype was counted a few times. This CDR3 reads CASSQDRFADEQYF. The CDR3 DNA reads TGCGCCAGCAGCCAAGATAGGTTCGCCGACGAGCAGTACTTC. The chain uses TRBV4-1 and TRBJ2-7; D gene unclear. Between the trimmed V and J ends, which lost 0 bases and 5 bases, there was a span of 11 bases. Looked up from germline, CDR1 is MGHRA and CDR2 is YSYEKL. CDR3 size: 14 residues.

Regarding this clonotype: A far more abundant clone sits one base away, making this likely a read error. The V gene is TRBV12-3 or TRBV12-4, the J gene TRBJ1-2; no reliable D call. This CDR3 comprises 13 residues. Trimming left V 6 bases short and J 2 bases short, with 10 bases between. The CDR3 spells CASSQEQNYGYTF. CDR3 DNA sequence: TGTGCCAGCAGCCAGGAACAAAACTATGGCTACACCTTC.

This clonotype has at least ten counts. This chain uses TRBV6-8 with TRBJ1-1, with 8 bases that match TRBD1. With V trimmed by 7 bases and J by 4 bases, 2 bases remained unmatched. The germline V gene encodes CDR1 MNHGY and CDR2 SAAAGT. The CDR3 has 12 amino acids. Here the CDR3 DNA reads TGTGCCAGCAAAGGACAGGGCACTGAAGCTTTCTTT. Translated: CASKGQGTEAFF.

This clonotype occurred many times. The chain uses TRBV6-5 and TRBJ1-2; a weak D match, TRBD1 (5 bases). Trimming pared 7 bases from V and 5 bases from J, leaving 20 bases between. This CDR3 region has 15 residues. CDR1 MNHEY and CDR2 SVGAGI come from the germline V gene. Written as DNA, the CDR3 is TGTGCCAGCACCCGGGGGGGGAACTATCATTATGGCTACACCTTC. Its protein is CASTRGGNYHYGYTF.

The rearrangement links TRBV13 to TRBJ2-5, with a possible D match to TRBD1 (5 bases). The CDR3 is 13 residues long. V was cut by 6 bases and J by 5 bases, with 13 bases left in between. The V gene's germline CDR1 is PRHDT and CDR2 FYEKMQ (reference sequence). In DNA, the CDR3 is TGTGCCAGCAGGGGCAGGGCAGGCGAGACCCAGTACTTC. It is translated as CASRGRAGETQYF.

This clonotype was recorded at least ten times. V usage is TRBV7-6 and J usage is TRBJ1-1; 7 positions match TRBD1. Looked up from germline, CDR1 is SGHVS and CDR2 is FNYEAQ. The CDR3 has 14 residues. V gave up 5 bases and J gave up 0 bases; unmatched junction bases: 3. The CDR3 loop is CASSPTGLNTEAFF. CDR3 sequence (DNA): TGTGCCAGCAGCCCGACAGGGCTGAACACTGAAGCTTTCTTT.

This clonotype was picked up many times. The CDR3 DNA is TGTGCCAGCAGTGTAGGATCCGAATGGGAGACCCAGTACTTC. It is translated as CASSVGSEWETQYF. The gene calls are TRBV27 and TRBJ2-5; D remains unclear. The germline CDR1 and CDR2 sequences are MNHEY and SMNVEV (reference sequence). This CDR3 comprises 14 residues. Deletions cut 5 bases from V and 5 bases from J, with 15 bases between.

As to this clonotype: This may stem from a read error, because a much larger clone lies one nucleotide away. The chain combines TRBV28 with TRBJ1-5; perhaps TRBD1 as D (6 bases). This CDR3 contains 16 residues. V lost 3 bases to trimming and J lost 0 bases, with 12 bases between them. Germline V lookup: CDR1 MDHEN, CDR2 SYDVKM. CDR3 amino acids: CASSFPATGSNQPQHF. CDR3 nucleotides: TGTGCCAGCAGTTTCCCCGCGACAGGTAGCAATCAGCCCCAGCATTTT. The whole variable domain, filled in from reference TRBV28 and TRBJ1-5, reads DVKVTQSSRYLVKRTGEKVFLECVQDMDHENMFWYRQDPGLGLRLIYFSYDVKMKEKGDIPEGYSVSREKKERFSLILESASTNQTSMYLCASSFPATGSNQPQHFGDGTRLSIL.

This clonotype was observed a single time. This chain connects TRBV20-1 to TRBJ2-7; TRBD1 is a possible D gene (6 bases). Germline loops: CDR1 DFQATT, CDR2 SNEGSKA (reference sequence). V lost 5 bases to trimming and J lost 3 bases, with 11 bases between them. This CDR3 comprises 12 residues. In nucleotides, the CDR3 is TGCAGTGCTTCGGAACAGGGCTACGAGCAGTACTTC. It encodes CSASEQGYEQYF.